This TCR beta chain was identified during a study of shared T cell receptors in the human thymus (dated by TCRdb to the early 2020s). Context from the whole study: The study examined how self-reactive, shared T-cell receptor alpha chains are generated in the human thymus.

The library relied on the immunoSEQ multiplex PCR assay. In TCRdb, the immuneACCESS table is reduced to in-frame sequences with V and J assigned. These tables do not hold every clone; where another copy was compared, an unresolved V gene accounts for under half, and the others remain unexplained. The sample data list 700,000 to 750,000 clones, and 80% to 90% of these were observed just once. The top ten hold about 0.011% of the sample. In the case of this clone: Its antigen target is currently unknown. Per-nucleotide qualities are absent, and no much larger clonotype sits a single base away.

A further study also used this sample, focusing on human thymus T cells. Drawing on the second study: The donors were immunologically healthy infants in Finland who had open corrective cardiac surgery for congenital heart defects. The thymus tissue came from surgical resects taken out during corrective cardiac surgery. Biased V and J gene segment usage appeared to be present in both thymic and peripheral blood repertoires. According to the related research, thymic TCR repertoires were highly overlapping among unrelated individuals. The study described the TCR alpha and beta repertoires in about eight infant thymus samples and a handful of matching peripheral blood samples. The cohort included a handful of male and a couple of female infants, with donor ages spanning 7 to 244 days. Thymocytes were released mechanically from tissue and stored at -70 °C as pellets of about 9-32 million cells. Genomic DNA was extracted from frozen cell pellets with a QIAsymphony instrument. TCRB and TCRAD loci were amplified from a standardized quantity of quality-controlled genomic DNA using the immunoSEQ multiplex PCR assay. Amplicons spanned the V(D)J region at a length sufficient to cover the CDR3 and identify V and J genes. The commercial immunoSEQ service was used to sequence amplicons on an Illumina platform. Corrections for primer bias and sequencing errors followed previously described methods, while TCRAD and TCRB definitions were based on the IMGT database. Repertoires were analysed with immunoSEQ Analyzer 3.0 and VDJTools, covering basic statistics, V/J segment usage, diversity estimates, rarefaction and pairwise overlap. Chao1, ChaoE, Efron-Thisted, Shannon and inverse Simpson indices were used to estimate diversity, which was also estimated on datasets down-sampled to the smallest sample. For repertoire overlap, CDR3 nucleotide sequence, V gene and J gene had to match strictly, and clustering was done by Jaccard-based multidimensional scaling. On average, thymus samples gave 750,000 to 1,000,000 unique TCRB clonotypes, whereas blood samples gave roughly 80,000.

The TCR sequence derives from a girl under two years old with a congenital heart defect. Donor details come from another sample of the same person, matched by shared clones. Input material: thymocytes.

The base sequence is TGTGCCAGCAGCTTTTGGACTGGGGGCTTGAACACTGAAGCTTTCTTT. This translates into CASSFWTGGLNTEAFF. This receptor chain uses TRBV11-2 and TRBJ1-1, and TRBD1 may be the D gene, going by 6 matching bases. The CDR3 runs 16 amino acids, cysteine and phenylalanine included. Kept here is only the CDR3 DNA, which spans 48 bases and is read in frame from base 1. CDR1 and CDR2 are drawn from the germline V gene: SGHAT, FQNNGV. V lost 3 bases and J lost 0 bases; the stretch between them is 14 bases long.